The clone carrying this T cell receptor (beta chain) is a singleton in its sample. Its antigen is not identified. This sample stems from a study of cytomegalovirus exposure and HLA in healthy donors. V shed 2 bases and J shed 7 bases, with 12 bases lying between them. CDR1 MNHEY and CDR2 SVGAGI come from the germline V gene. This CDR3 is built from 13 residues. Whole-study results and caveats: In a later analysis, DRB1 alleles had the most associated TCRs; HLA-C alleles the fewest. It was confirmed in vitro that three of the CMV-associated chains were specific for CMV antigens. Productive rates of about 90% or about 30% were seen for most TCR beta V segments in an earlier analysis.

Primers included in the PCR were 60 Vbeta and 13 Jbeta primers. The data were produced by immunoSEQ multiplex PCR, yet TCRdb's version contains in-frame clones alone and is incomplete. Counted here are tens of thousands of clones, 80% to 90% occurring once; the ten biggest clones make up 12%. The sequence was collected from a woman aged 25-40 years in good health and CMV-seropositive. The chain couples TRBV6-5 to TRBJ2-7; D is unclear. Specimen: PBMCs. The CDR3 coding sequence is TGTGCCAGCAGTTACGGCCCAACATCGGAGCAGTACTTC. It specifies CASSYGPTSEQYF.